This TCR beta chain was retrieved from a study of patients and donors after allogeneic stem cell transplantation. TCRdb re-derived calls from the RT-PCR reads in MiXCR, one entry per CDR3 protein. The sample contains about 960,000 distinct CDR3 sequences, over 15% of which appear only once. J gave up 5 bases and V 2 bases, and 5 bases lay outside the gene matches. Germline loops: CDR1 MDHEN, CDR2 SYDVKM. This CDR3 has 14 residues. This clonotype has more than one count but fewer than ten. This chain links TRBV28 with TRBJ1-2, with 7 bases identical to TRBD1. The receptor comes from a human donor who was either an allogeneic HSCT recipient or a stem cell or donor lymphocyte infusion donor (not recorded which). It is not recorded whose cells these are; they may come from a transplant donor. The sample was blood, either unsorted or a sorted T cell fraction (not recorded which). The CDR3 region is CASSLQGVGYGYTF. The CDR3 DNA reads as TGTGCCAGCAGTTTACAGGGGGTTGGGTATGGCTACACCTTC.